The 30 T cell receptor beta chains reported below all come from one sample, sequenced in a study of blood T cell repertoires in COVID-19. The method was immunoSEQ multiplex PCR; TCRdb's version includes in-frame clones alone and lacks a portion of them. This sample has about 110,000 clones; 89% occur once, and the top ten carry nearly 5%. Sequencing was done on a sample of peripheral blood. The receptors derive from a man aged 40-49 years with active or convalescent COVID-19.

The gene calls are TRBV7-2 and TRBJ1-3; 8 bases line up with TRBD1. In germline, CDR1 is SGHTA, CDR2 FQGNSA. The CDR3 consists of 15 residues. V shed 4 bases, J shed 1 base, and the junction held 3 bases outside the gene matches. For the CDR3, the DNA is TGTGCCAGCAGCTATACAGGGGGATCTGGAAACACCATATATTTT. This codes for CASSYTGGSGNTIYF.

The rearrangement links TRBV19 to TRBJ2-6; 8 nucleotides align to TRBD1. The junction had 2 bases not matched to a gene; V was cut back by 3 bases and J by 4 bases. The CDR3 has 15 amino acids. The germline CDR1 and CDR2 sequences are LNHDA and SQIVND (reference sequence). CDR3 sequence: CASSIQGAGANVLTF. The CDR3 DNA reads TGTGCCAGTAGTATCCAGGGGGCCGGGGCCAACGTCCTGACTTTC.

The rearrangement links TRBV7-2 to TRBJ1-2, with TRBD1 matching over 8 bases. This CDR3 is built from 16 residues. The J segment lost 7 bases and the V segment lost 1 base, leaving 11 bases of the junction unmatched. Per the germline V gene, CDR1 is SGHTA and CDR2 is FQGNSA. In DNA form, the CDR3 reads TGTGCCAGCAGCTTAGTACAGGGAGGACAGGGTGTTGGCTACACCTTC. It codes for CASSLVQGGQGVGYTF.

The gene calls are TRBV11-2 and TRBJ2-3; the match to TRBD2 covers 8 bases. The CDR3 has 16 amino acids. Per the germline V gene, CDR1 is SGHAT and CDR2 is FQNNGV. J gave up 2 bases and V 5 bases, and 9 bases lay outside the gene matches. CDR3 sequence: CASSIIAGTFTDTQYF. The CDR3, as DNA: TGTGCCAGCAGCATCATAGCGGGGACTTTCACAGATACGCAGTATTTT.

The CDR3 is CATQPRGDTQYF. The CDR3 DNA reads TGTGCCACCCAACCTAGGGGAGATACGCAGTATTTT. The genes are TRBV6-5 and TRBJ2-3, with a tentative D call TRBD1 (5 bases). V was shortened by 10 bases and J by 5 bases, with 13 bases between the two germline ends. This CDR3 comprises 12 residues. Germline V gives CDR1 MNHEY, CDR2 SVGAGI.

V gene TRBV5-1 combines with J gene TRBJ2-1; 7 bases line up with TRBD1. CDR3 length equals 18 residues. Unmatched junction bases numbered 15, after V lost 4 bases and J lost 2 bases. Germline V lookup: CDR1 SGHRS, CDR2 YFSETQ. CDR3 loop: CASSVLTTGTEPYNEQFF. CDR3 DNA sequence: TGCGCCAGCAGCGTACTAACCACCGGGACAGAGCCCTACAATGAGCAGTTCTTC.

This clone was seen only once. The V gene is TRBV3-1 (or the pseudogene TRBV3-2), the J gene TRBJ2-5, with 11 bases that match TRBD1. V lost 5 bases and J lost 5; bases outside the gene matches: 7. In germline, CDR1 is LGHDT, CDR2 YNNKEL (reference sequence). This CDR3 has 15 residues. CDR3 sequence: CASSRMGQGVETQYF. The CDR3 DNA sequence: TGTGCCAGCAGCAGAATGGGACAGGGGGTGGAGACCCAGTACTTC.

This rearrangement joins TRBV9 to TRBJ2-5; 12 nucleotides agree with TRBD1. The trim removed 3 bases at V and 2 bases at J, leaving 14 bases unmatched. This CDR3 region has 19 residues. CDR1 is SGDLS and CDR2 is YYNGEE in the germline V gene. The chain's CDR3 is CASSAETSGTGGVQETQYF. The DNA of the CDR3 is TGTGCCAGCAGCGCCGAAACATCCGGGACAGGGGGCGTTCAAGAGACCCAGTACTTC.

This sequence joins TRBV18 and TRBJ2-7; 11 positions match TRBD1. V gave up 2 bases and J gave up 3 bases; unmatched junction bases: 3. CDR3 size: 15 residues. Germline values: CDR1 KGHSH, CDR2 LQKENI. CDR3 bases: TGTGCCAGCTCACCAGGACAGGGGGCCTTCTACGAGCAGTACTTC. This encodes CASSPGQGAFYEQYF. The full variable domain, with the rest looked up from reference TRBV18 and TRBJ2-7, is NAGVMQNPRHLVRRRGQEARLRCSPMKGHSHVYWYRQLPEEGLKFMVYLQKENIIDESGMPKERFSAEFPKEGPSILRIQQVVRGDSAAYFCASSPGQGAFYEQYFGPGTRLTVT.

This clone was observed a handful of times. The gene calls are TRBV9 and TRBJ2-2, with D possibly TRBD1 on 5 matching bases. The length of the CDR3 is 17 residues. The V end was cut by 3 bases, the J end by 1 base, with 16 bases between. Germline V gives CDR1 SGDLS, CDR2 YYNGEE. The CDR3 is CASSGRQLGQNTGELFF. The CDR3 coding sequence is TGTGCCAGCAGCGGCCGCCAACTCGGACAGAACACCGGGGAGCTGTTTTTT.

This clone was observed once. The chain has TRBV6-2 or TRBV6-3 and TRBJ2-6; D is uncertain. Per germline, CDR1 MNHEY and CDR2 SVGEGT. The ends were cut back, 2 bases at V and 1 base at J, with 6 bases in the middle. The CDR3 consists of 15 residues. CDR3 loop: CASSYRGSGANVLTF. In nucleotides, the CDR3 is TGTGCCAGCAGTTACCGAGGTTCTGGGGCCAACGTCCTGACTTTC.

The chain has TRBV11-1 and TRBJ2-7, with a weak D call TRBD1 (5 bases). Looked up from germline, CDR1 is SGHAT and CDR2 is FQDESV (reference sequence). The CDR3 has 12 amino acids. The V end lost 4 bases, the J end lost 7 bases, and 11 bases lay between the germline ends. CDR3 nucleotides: TGTGCCAGCAGCTCCAGGGTGGGGGAGCAGTACTTC. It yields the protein CASSSRVGEQYF.

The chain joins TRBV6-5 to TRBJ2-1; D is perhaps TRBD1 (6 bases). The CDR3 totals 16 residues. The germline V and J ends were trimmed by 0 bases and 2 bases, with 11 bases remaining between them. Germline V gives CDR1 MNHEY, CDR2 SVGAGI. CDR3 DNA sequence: TGTGCCAGCAGTTACTCGATAGGGACAACCTACAATGAGCAGTTCTTC. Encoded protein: CASSYSIGTTYNEQFF.

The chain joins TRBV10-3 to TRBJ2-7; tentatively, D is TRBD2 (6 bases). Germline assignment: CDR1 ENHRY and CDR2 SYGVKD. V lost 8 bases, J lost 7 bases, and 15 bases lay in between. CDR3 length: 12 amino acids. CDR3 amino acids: CAIADEAGEQYF. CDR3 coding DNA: TGTGCCATCGCGGACGAGGCGGGAGAGCAGTACTTC.

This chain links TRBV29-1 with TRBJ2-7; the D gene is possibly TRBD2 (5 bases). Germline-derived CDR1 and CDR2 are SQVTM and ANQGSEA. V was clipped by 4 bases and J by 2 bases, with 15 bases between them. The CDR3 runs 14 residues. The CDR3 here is CSVGGATEPYEQYF. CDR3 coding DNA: TGCAGCGTTGGGGGAGCAACAGAACCCTACGAGCAGTACTTC.

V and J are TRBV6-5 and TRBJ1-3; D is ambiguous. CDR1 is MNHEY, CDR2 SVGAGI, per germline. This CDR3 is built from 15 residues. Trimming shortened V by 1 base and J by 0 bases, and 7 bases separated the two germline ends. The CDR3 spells CASSYLATSGNTIYF. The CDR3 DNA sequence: TGTGCCAGCAGTTACTTAGCCACCTCTGGAAACACCATATATTTT.

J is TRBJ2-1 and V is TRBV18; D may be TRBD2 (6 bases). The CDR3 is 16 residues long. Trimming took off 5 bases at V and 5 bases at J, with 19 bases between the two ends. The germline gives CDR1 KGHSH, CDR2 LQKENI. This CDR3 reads CASSVSGGIGNNEQFF. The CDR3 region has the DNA TGTGCCAGCTCAGTTTCGGGCGGGATAGGAAACAATGAGCAGTTCTTC. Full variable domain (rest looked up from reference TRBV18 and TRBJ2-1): NAGVMQNPRHLVRRRGQEARLRCSPMKGHSHVYWYRQLPEEGLKFMVYLQKENIIDESGMPKERFSAEFPKEGPSILRIQQVVRGDSAAYFCASSVSGGIGNNEQFFGPGTRLTVL.

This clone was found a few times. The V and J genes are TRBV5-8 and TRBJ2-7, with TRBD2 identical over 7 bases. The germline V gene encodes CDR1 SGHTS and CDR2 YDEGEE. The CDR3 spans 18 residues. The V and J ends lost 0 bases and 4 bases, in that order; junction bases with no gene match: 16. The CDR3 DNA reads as TGTGCCAGCAGCTTGGAGGCTAGAGCGGGAAGAAAAGGTTACGAGCAGTACTTC. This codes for CASSLEARAGRKGYEQYF.

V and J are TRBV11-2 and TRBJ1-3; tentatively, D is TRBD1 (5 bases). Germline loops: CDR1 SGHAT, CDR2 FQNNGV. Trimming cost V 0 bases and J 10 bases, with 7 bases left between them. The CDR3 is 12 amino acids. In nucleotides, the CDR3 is TGTGCCAGCAGCTTAGAGGGGCTGACCATATATTTT. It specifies CASSLEGLTIYF.

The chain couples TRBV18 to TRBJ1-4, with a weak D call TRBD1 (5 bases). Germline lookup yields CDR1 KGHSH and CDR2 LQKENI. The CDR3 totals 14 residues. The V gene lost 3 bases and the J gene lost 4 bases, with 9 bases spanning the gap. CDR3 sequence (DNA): TGTGCCAGCTCACCGACAGTAGTTAATGAAAAACTGTTTTTT. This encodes CASSPTVVNEKLFF.

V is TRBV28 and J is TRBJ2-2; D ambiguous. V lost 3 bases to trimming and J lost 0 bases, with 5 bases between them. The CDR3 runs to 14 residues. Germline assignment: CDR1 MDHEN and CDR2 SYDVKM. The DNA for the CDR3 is TGTGCCAGCAGTTTTACGGCGAACACCGGGGAGCTGTTTTTT. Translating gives CASSFTANTGELFF.

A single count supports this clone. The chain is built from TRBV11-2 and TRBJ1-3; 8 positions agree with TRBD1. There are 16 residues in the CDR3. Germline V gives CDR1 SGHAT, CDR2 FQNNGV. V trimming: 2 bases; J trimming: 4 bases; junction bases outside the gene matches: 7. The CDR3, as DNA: TGTGCCAGCAGCTTAATGGACAGGGCGGTCGGAAACACCATATATTTT. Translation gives CASSLMDRAVGNTIYF.

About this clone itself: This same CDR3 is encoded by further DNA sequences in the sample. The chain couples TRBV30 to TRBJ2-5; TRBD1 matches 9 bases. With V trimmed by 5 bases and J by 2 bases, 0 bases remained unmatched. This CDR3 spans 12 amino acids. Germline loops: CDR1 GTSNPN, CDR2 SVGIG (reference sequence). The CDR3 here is CAWDRGQETQYF. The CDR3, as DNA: TGTGCCTGGGACAGGGGGCAAGAGACCCAGTACTTC.

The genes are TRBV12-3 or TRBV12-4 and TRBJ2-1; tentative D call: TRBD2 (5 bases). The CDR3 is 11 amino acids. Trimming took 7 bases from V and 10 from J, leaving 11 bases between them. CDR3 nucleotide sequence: TGTGCCAGCACCACGCGCGGGGAGCAGTTCTTC. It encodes CASTTRGEQFF.

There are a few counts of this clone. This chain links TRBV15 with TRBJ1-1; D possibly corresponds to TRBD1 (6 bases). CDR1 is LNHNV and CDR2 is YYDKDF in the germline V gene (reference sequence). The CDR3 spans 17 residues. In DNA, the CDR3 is TGTGGAAGGTGGGGTAAGCGGTGGCAGGGGATGGACACTGAAGCTTTCTTT. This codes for CGRWGKRWQGMDTEAFF.

This CDR3 reads CASRLWEQETQYF. CDR3 sequence (DNA): TGCGCCAGCAGATTGTGGGAGCAAGAGACCCAGTACTTC. V is TRBV5-1 and J is TRBJ2-5; weak D call: TRBD2 (5 bases). The CDR3 loop spans 13 amino acids. Germline V lookup: CDR1 SGHRS, CDR2 YFSETQ. V was pared by 5 bases and J by 2 bases, with 10 bases between.

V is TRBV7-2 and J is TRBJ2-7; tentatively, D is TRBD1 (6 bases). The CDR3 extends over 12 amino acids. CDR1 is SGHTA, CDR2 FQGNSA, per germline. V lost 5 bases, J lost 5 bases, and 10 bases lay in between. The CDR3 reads CASSDRFHEQYF. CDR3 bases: TGTGCCAGCAGCGACAGGTTTCACGAGCAGTACTTC.

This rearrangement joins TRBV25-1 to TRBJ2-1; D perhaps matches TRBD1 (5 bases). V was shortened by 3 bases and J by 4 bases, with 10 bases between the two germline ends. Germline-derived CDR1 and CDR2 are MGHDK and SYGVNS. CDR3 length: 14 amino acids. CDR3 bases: TGTGCCAGCAGTGAGGACACCCTGTACAATGAGCAGTTCTTC. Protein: CASSEDTLYNEQFF.

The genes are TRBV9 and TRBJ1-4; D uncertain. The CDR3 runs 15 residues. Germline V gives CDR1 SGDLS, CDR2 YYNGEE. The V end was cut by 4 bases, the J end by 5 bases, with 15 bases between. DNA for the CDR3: TGTGCCAGCAGCCTAAGTGGAGGCTTGAATGAAAAACTGTTTTTT. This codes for CASSLSGGLNEKLFF.

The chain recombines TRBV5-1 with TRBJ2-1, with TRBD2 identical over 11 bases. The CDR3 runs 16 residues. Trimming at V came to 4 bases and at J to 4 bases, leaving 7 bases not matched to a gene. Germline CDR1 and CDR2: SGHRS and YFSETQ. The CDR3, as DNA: TGCGCCAGCAGCCCCGGGACTAGCGGTATATACAATGAGCAGTTCTTC. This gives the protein CASSPGTSGIYNEQFF. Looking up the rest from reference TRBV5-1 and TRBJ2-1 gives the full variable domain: KAGVTQTPRYLIKTRGQQVTLSCSPISGHRSVSWYQQTPGQGLQFLFEYFSETQRNKGNFPGRFSGRQFSNSRSEMNVSTLELGDSALYLCASSPGTSGIYNEQFFGPGTRLTVL.